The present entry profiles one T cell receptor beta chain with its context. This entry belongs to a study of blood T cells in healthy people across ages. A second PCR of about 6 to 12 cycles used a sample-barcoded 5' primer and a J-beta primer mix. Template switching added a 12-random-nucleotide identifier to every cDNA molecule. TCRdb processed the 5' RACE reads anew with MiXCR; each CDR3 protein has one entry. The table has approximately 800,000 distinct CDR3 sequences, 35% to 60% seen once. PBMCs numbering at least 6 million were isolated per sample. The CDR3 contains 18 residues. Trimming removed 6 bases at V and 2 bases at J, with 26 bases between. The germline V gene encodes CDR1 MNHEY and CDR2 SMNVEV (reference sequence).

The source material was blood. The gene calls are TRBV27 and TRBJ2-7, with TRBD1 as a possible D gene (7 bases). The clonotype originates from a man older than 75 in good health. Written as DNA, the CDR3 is TGTGCCAGCAGACCCTTCGAGGGGGCTAGCGTATTACCCTACGAGCAGTACTTC. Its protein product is CASRPFEGASVLPYEQYF.